One sample yielded the 3 T cell receptor beta chains listed below, sequenced in a study of blood T cell repertoires in COVID-19 (dated by TCRdb to 2019 to 2021). The library was built by means of the immunoSEQ multiplex PCR assay. TCRdb carries this immuneACCESS record with in-frame sequences only. Its versions omit some clonotypes, under half of them owing to an unresolved V gene in the studies checked, with the rest unexplained. The sample table records about 210,000 clones; 75% to 90% of these occur just once. 0.95% to 1.5% of the sample rests with the top ten. The sample comprised PBMCs or T cells enriched from blood (not recorded which). All receptors derive from a man aged 25-40 years who had recovered from COVID-19.

The chain recombines TRBV19 with TRBJ2-1; the match to TRBD2 covers 10 bases. Per germline, CDR1 LNHDA and CDR2 SQIVND (reference sequence). V lost 1 base to trimming and J lost 0 bases; unmatched junction nucleotides: 12. CDR3 length: 20 amino acids. The CDR3 coding sequence is TGTGCCAGTAGTATAGTTGTGGTGACTAGCGGGTCGAGCTCCTACAATGAGCAGTTCTTC. Translated, it gives CASSIVVVTSGSSSYNEQFF. Full variable domain (rest looked up from reference TRBV19 and TRBJ2-1): DGGITQSPKYLFRKEGQNVTLSCEQNLNHDAMYWYRQDPGQGLRLIYYSQIVNDFQKGDIAEGYSVSREKKESFPLTVTSAQKNPTAFYLCASSIVVVTSGSSSYNEQFFGPGTRLTVL.

This rearrangement joins TRBV2 to TRBJ2-7; 7 nucleotides line up with TRBD1. The CDR3 is 16 amino acids. V shed 6 bases and J 2 bases; nucleotides not matched to a gene: 13. Germline CDR1 is SNHLY and CDR2 is FYNNEI. The CDR3, as DNA: TGTGCCAGCAGCACCGGCCCAGGGGGATCTACCTACGAGCAGTACTTC. As protein: CASSTGPGGSTYEQYF. Full variable domain (remainder filled in from reference TRBV2 and TRBJ2-7): EPEVTQTPSHQVTQMGQEVILRCVPISNHLYFYWYRQILGQKVEFLVSFYNNEISEKSEIFDDQFSVERPDGSNFTLKIRSTKLEDSAMYFCASSTGPGGSTYEQYFGPGTRLTVT.

This clone occurred once. The V and J genes are TRBV10-3 and TRBJ1-4; D is ambiguous. Germline values: CDR1 ENHRY, CDR2 SYGVKD. With 0 bases removed from V and 2 bases from J, the gap between germline ends came to 13 bases. CDR3 size: 17 residues. The CDR3 region is CAISESSFVRTNEKLFF. The CDR3 DNA is TGTGCCATCAGTGAGTCGAGTTTTGTGAGGACTAATGAAAAACTGTTTTTT.